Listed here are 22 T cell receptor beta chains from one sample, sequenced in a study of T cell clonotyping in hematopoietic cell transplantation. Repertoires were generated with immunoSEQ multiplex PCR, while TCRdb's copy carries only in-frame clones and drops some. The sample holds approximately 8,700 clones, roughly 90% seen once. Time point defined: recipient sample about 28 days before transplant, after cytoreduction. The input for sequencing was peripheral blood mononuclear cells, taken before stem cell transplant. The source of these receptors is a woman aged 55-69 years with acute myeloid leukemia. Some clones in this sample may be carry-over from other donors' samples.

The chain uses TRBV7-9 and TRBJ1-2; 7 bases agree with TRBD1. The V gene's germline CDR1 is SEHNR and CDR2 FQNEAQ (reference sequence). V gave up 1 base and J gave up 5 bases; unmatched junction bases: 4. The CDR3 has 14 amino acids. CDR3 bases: TGTGCCAGCAGCTTAGATGGCAGGGGGTATGGCTACACCTTC. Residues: CASSLDGRGYGYTF. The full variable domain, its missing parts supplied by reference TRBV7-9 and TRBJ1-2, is DTGVSQNPRHKITKRGQNVTFRCDPISEHNRLYWYRQTLGQGPEFLTYFQNEAQLEKSRLLSDRFSAERPKGSFSTLEIQRTEQGDSAMYLCASSLDGRGYGYTFGSGTRLTVV.

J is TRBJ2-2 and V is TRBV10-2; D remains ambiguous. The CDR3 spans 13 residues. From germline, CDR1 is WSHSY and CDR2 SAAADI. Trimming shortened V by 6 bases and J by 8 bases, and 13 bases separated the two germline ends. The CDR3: CASSRPPSGELFF. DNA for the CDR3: TGCGCCAGCAGCAGGCCGCCCAGTGGGGAGCTGTTTTTT.

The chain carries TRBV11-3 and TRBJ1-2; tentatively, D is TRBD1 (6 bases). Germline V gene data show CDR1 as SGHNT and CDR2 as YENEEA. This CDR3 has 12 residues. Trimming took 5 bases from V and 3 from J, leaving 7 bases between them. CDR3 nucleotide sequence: TGTGCCAGCAGCGGACAGTACTATGGCTACACCTTC. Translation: CASSGQYYGYTF. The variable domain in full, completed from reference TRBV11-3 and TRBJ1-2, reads EAGVVQSPRYKIIEKKQPVAFWCNPISGHNTLYWYLQNLGQGPELLIRYENEEAVDDSQLPKDRFSAERLKGVDSTLKIQPAELGDSAVYLCASSGQYYGYTFGSGTRLTVV.

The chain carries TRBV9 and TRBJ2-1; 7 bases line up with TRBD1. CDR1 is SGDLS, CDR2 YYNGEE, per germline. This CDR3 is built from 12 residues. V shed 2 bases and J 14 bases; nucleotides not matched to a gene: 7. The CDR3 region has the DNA TGTGCCAGCAGCGTCGAGGGGGCAGGGAAGTTCTTC. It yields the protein CASSVEGAGKFF.

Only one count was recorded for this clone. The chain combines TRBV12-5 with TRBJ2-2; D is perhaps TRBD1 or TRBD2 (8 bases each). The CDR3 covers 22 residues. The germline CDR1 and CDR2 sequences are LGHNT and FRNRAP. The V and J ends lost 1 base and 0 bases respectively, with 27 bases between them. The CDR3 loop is CASGLARTGLGPSGSNTGELFF. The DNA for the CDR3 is TGTGCTAGTGGTTTGGCAAGGACAGGGCTCGGCCCTAGCGGGTCGAACACCGGGGAGCTGTTTTTT. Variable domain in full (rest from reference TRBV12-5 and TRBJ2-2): DARVTQTPRHKVTEMGQEVTMRCQPILGHNTVFWYRQTMMQGLELLAYFRNRAPLDDSGMPKDRFSAEMPDATLATLKIQPSEPRDSAVYFCASGLARTGLGPSGSNTGELFFGEGSRLTVL.

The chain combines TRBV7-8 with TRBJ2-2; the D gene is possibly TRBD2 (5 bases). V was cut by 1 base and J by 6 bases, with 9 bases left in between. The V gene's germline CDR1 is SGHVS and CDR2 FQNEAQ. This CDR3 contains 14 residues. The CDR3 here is CASSLVRGAGELFF. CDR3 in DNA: TGTGCCAGCAGCTTAGTCCGGGGTGCCGGGGAGCTGTTTTTT.

The CDR3 loop is CASSLGSRDSIYGYTF. The CDR3 region has the DNA TGCGCCAGCAGCTTGGGATCCCGGGACAGTATCTATGGCTACACCTTC. The V and J genes are TRBV5-1 and TRBJ1-2, with TRBD1 matching 7 bases. Germline V CDR1 and CDR2: SGHRS, YFSETQ. CDR3 size: 16 residues. V lost 0 bases to trimming and J lost 4 bases; unmatched junction nucleotides: 9.

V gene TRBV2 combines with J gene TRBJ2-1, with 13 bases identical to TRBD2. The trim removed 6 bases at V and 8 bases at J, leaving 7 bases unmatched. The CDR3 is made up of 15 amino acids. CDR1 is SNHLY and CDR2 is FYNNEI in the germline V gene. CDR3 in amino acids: CASRTGTSGIYEQFF. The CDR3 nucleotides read TGTGCCAGCAGGACCGGGACTAGCGGGATCTATGAGCAGTTCTTC. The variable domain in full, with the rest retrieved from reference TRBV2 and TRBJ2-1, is EPEVTQTPSHQVTQMGQEVILRCVPISNHLYFYWYRQILGQKVEFLVSFYNNEISEKSEIFDDQFSVERPDGSNFTLKIRSTKLEDSAMYFCASRTGTSGIYEQFFGPGTRLTVL.

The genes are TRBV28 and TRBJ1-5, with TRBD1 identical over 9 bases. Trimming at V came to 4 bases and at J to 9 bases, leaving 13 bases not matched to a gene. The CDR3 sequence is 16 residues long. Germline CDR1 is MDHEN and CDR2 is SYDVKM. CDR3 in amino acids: CASSSAGQGVEAPQHF. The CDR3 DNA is TGTGCCAGCAGTTCTGCGGGACAGGGCGTCGAAGCGCCCCAGCATTTT.

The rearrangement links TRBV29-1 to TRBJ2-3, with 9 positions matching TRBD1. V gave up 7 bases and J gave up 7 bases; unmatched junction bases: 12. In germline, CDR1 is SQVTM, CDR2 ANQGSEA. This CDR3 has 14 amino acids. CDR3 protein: CSAARGQGRNTQYF. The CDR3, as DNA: TGCAGCGCTGCTCGGGGACAGGGACGGAATACGCAGTATTTT.

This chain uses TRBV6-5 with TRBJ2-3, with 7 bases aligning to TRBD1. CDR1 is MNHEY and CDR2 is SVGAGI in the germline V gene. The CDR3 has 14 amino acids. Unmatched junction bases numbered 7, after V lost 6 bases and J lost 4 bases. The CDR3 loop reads CASSLGDRPDTQYF. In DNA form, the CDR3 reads TGTGCCAGCAGCTTAGGGGACAGACCAGATACGCAGTATTTT.

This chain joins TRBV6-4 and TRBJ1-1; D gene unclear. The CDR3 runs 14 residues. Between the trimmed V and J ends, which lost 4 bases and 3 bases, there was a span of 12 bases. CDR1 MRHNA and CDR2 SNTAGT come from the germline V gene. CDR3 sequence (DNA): TGTGCCAGCAGTGTGGAACTGTTTTACACTGAAGCTTTCTTT. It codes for CASSVELFYTEAFF.

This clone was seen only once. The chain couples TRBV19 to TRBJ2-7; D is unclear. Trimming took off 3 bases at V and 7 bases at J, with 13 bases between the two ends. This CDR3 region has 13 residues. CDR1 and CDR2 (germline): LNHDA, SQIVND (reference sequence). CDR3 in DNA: TGTGCCAGTAGTATGCGCCTAGAAGGGGAGCAGTACTTC. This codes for CASSMRLEGEQYF.

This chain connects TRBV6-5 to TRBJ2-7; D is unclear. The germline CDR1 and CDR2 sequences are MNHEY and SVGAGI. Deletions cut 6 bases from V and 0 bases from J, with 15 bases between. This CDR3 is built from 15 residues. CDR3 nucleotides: TGTGCCAGCAGCCCCAGTTCTTACAGCTCCTACGAGCAGTACGTC. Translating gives CASSPSSYSSYEQYV.

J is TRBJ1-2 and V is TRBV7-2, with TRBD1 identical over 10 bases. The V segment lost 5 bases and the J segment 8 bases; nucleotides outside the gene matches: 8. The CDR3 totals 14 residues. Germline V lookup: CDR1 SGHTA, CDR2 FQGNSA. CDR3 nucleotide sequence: TGTGCCAGCAGCCGATCCGGGACAGGGGAGGGCTACACCTTC. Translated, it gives CASSRSGTGEGYTF.

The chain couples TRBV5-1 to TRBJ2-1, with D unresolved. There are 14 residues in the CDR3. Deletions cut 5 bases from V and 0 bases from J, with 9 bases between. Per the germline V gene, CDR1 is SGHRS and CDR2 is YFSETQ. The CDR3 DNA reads TGCGCCAGCAGACCCGTGAGCTCCTACAATGAGCAGTTCTTC. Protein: CASRPVSSYNEQFF.

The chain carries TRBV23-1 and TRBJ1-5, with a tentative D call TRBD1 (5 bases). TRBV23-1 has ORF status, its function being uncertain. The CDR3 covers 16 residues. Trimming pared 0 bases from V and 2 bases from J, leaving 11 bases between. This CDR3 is CASSQSGGGGNQPQHF. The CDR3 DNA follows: TGCGCCAGCAGTCAATCCGGGGGAGGCGGCAATCAGCCCCAGCATTTT.

CDR3 sequence: CASFQTTNTEAFF. In DNA form, the CDR3 reads TGTGCCAGCTTTCAGACAACGAACACTGAAGCTTTCTTT. The chain couples TRBV7-9 to TRBJ1-1; D gene uncertain. This CDR3 is built from 13 residues. Per the germline V gene, CDR1 is SEHNR and CDR2 is FQNEAQ (reference sequence). The V gene lost 8 bases and the J gene lost 1 base, with 11 bases spanning the gap.

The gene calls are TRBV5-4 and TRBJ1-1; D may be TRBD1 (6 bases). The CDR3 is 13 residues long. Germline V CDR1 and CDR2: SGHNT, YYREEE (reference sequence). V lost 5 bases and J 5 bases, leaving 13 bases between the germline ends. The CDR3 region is CASSSIGQTEAFF. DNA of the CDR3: TGTGCCAGCAGTTCTATCGGACAGACTGAAGCTTTCTTT.

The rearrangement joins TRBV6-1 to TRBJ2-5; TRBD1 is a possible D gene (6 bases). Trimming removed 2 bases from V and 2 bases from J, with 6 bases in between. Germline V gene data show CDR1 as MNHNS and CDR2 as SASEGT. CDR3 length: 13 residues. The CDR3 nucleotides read TGTGCCAGCAGTGAACAGGGGCAAGAGACCCAGTACTTC. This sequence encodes CASSEQGQETQYF.

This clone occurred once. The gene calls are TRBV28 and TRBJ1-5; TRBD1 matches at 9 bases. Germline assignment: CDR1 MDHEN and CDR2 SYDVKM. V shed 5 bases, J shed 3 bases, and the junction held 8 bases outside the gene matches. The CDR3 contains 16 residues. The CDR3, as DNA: TGTGCCAGCAGTCCTCCGGACAGGGGCGCCAATCAGCCCCAGCATTTT. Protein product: CASSPPDRGANQPQHF. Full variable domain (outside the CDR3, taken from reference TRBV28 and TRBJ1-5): DVKVTQSSRYLVKRTGEKVFLECVQDMDHENMFWYRQDPGLGLRLIYFSYDVKMKEKGDIPEGYSVSREKKERFSLILESASTNQTSMYLCASSPPDRGANQPQHFGDGTRLSIL.

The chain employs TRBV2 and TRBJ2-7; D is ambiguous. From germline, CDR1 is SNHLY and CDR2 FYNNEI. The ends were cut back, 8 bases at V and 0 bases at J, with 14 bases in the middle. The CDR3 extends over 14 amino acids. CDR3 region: CASRRRGSSYEQYV. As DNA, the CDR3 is TGTGCCAGCCGACGACGCGGAAGCTCCTACGAGCAGTACGTC.